These 20 T cell receptor beta chains originate from one sample sequenced in a study of tumor-infiltrating lymphocytes in primary liver carcinoma. Total RNA (approximately 0.5 ug) served as template for TCR beta cDNA synthesis primed by a constant-region primer. For TCR beta, libraries were produced by three nested multiplex PCR rounds using slightly modified ARM-PCR. It was with TRBV1-TRBV30 forward primers and a C-beta reverse primer that the first two PCR rounds were run, at roughly 10 cycles each. Using its own MiXCR run on the multiplex PCR reads, TCRdb lists one record per CDR3 protein. The sample carries 80,000 or so distinct CDR3 sequences, over 70% recorded once. It was from around 18-30 mg of unsorted bulk tissue that RNA and DNA were co-extracted. The sequencing sample was made of liver tumor tissue from sampling region 4. Sample subset: tumor region T4, right-lateral pole. These TCRs come from a woman in her fifties or sixties with primary liver carcinoma and hepatitis B virus infection.

On this clonotype: The conserved phenylalanine or tryptophan normally closing the CDR3 is absent here, so this likely arose from a read error. The chain links TRBV5-1 to TRBJ1-4; D unresolved. The V end was cut by 2 bases, the J end by 3 bases, with 14 bases between. Germline-derived CDR1 and CDR2 are SGHRS and YFSETQ. The CDR3 totals 16 residues. This chain's CDR3 is CASSFGQLAPNEKLFL. CDR3 in DNA: TGCGCCAGCAGCTTCGGGCAGTTGGCACCTAATGAAAAACTGTTTCTT.

Here the CDR3 reads CTIRLGISGNYNEQFF. CDR3 sequence (DNA): TGTACCATCAGGCTCGGGATTAGCGGGAACTACAATGAGCAGTTCTTC. This chain links TRBV6-6 with TRBJ2-1; 8 nucleotides agree with TRBD2. The germline V gene encodes CDR1 MNHNY and CDR2 SVGAGI (reference sequence). The CDR3 loop spans 16 amino acids.

This clonotype was counted ten times or more. A much larger clone is a single base away; this may be a read error. This chain uses TRBV29-1 with TRBJ2-1, with D unclear. This CDR3 is 10 amino acids long. Germline V gene lookup returns CDR1 SQVTM and CDR2 ANQGSEA. The CDR3 sequence: CSSYYNKQFF. The CDR3 DNA follows: TGCAGCTCCTACTACAATAAGCAGTTCTTC.

This clonotype was observed at least ten times. The chain recombines TRBV28 with TRBJ2-7; D is perhaps TRBD1 or TRBD2 (5 bases each). This CDR3 contains 15 residues. V was cut by 5 bases and J by 3 bases, with 17 bases left in between. CDR1 is MDHEN and CDR2 is SYDVKM in the germline V gene. CDR3 protein: CASSTTAGTVYEQYF. The DNA of the CDR3 is TGTGCCAGCAGTACTACCGCCGGGACGGTCTACGAGCAGTACTTC.

Concerning this clonotype: Sequence at one end of the junction differs from germline and may be a read error. V and J are TRBV6-5 and TRBJ2-7, with 7 positions matching TRBD1. The germline gives CDR1 MNHEY, CDR2 SVGAGI. The CDR3 runs 15 residues. CDR3 bases: TGTGGCAGCAGTACCCCCTGGGACAGCCACTACGAGCAGTACTTC. Translation: CGSSTPWDSHYEQYF.

This chain links TRBV20-1 with TRBJ1-2; a weak D match, TRBD1 (5 bases). Germline V CDR1 and CDR2: DFQATT, SNEGSKA (reference sequence). The length of the CDR3 is 14 residues. The V end lost 5 bases, the J end lost 7 bases, and 20 bases lay between the germline ends. CDR3 DNA sequence: TGCAGTGCTCAAACCCCCCTAGGGGCGGGTGGCTACACCTTC. It is translated as CSAQTPLGAGGYTF.

The chain uses TRBV29-1 and TRBJ2-7; TRBD2 agrees at 7 bases. Trimming at V came to 6 bases and at J to 11 bases, leaving 10 bases not matched to a gene. Germline lookup yields CDR1 SQVTM and CDR2 ANQGSEA. The CDR3 has 11 residues. As DNA, the CDR3 is TGCAGCGTCGGACTAGTCCGCGTGGAGTACTTC. Its protein product is CSVGLVRVEYF.

The rearrangement uses TRBV6-5 and TRBJ1-2; 7 bases map to TRBD1. The length of the CDR3 is 13 residues. Germline V gene sequence: CDR1 MNHEY, CDR2 SVGAGI. The CDR3 DNA reads as TGTGTCGGCAGTTACTCACAGGGGCGGGGCTACACCTTC. This sequence encodes CVGSYSQGRGYTF.

This clonotype was recorded only once. This likely comes from a read error, as the CDR3 has no conserved phenylalanine or tryptophan at its end. The chain combines TRBV5-4 with TRBJ2-5; TRBD2 agrees at 7 bases. The CDR3 loop spans 16 amino acids. Germline V gene lookup returns CDR1 SGHNT and CDR2 YYREEE (reference sequence). The junction had 13 bases not matched to a gene; V was cut back by 4 bases and J by 4 bases. The CDR3 loop reads CASSLPRGGKSETQYS. For the CDR3, the DNA is TGTGCCAGCAGCCTGCCCCGGGGAGGGAAGTCAGAGACCCAGTACTCC.

V is TRBV29-1 and J is TRBJ1-1, with no clear D. V was trimmed by 7 bases and J by 4 bases, leaving 19 bases between them. This CDR3 is built from 14 residues. Germline-derived CDR1 and CDR2 are SQVTM and ANQGSEA. CDR3 nucleotides: TGCAGCGCTACCCGGAGGGCCACGGGCACTGAAGCTTTCTTT. It is translated as CSATRRATGTEAFF.

This chain joins TRBV13 and TRBJ1-1; D unclear. The CDR3 has 14 amino acids. The V and J ends lost 7 bases and 2 bases respectively, with 14 bases between them. Germline V lookup: CDR1 PRHDT, CDR2 FYEKMQ (reference sequence). The CDR3 DNA reads as TGTGCCAGCAAGTTTGGACGGCCCAACACTGAAGCTTTCTTT. It yields the protein CASKFGRPNTEAFF.

A note on this clonotype: This may be a read error: a much more frequent sequence differs by one nucleotide. CDR3 DNA: TGTGTCAGCAGGGAAGACCTTAGCGGTTCCTACGAGCAGTACTTC. It codes for CVSREDLSGSYEQYF. The V gene is TRBV2, the J gene TRBJ2-7, with a possible D match to TRBD2 (6 bases). CDR1 and CDR2 (germline): SNHLY, FYNNEI. The CDR3 length is 15 residues. Full variable domain (outside the CDR3, taken from reference TRBV2 and TRBJ2-7): EPEVTQTPSHQVTQMGQEVILRCVPISNHLYFYWYRQILGQKVEFLVSFYNNEISEKSEIFDDQFSVERPDGSNFTLKIRSTKLEDSAMYFCVSREDLSGSYEQYFGPGTRLTVT.

About this clonotype: No conserved phenylalanine or tryptophan is present at the end of the CDR3, so a read error is the likely explanation. This sequence joins TRBV7-8 and TRBJ2-2, with D maybe TRBD2 (7 bases). The CDR3 is made up of 15 amino acids. CDR1 and CDR2 (germline): SGHVS, FQNEAQ. CDR3 residues: CASSLGGGYARELFS. The CDR3 DNA reads as TGTGCCAGCAGTTTAGGGGGGGGATACGCCAGGGAGCTGTTTTCT.

As to this clonotype: Since a much larger clone is just one base distant, this may be a read error. The CDR3 carries no conserved terminal phenylalanine or tryptophan, so it likely arises from a read error. The chain is built from TRBV5-1 and TRBJ2-7; D is possibly TRBD1 (5 bases). V lost 0 bases to trimming and J lost 3 bases, with 7 bases between them. The CDR3 has 13 residues. CDR1 SGHRS and CDR2 YFSETQ come from the germline V gene. The CDR3 spells CASSLAQGYEQYI. In DNA form, the CDR3 reads TGCGCCAGCAGCTTGGCCCAGGGCTACGAGCAGTACATC.

Turning to this clonotype: A much more abundant neighbour one base away suggests this may be a read error. V gene TRBV5-1 combines with J gene TRBJ2-5, with 7 bases fitting TRBD1. V shed 4 bases and J 9 bases; nucleotides not matched to a gene: 9. The CDR3 extends over 13 amino acids. The germline gives CDR1 SGHRS, CDR2 YFSETQ. The CDR3, as DNA: TGCGCCAGCAGCCCCACGGGACAGCGAGCCCAGTACTTC. Translating it yields CASSPTGQRAQYF.

In its sample, this clonotype ranks as medium-sized. This chain connects TRBV11-2 to TRBJ2-7; unclear D gene. From germline, CDR1 is SGHAT and CDR2 FQNNGV. The ends were cut back, 5 bases at V and 0 bases at J, with 14 bases in the middle. The CDR3 spans 15 residues. CDR3 amino acids: CASSPQRFSSYEQYF. The CDR3, as DNA: TGTGCCAGCAGCCCCCAGAGGTTTAGCTCCTACGAGCAGTACTTC.

As to this clonotype: A read error may be the cause here, since a much bigger clone is one base away. V is TRBV10-3 and J is TRBJ2-1; a weak D match, TRBD1 (7 bases). Germline V gene sequence: CDR1 ENHRY, CDR2 SYGVKD. The CDR3 consists of 13 residues. The CDR3 coding sequence is TGTACCATCAGGGGGGCAGGGGGTGTTGAGCAGTTCTTC. Protein: CTIRGAGGVEQFF.

Details on this clonotype: Its ends do not fully match the called genes, so a read error is possible. This chain links TRBV6-6 with TRBJ1-1; D possibly corresponds to TRBD1 (6 bases). CDR3 length: 13 residues. Germline V CDR1 and CDR2: MNHNY, SVGAGI (reference sequence). The CDR3 nucleotides are TGTACCAGCAGCATGACAGGAGACACTGAAGCTTTCTTT. Protein product: CTSSMTGDTEAFF.

Worth noting for this clonotype: Sequence at one end of the junction differs from germline and may be a read error. The chain employs TRBV4-2 and TRBJ1-1; the match to TRBD1 covers 7 bases. CDR1 is LGHNA and CDR2 is YNFKEQ in the germline V gene. CDR3 length: 14 residues. DNA of the CDR3: TGTGCCAGCAGTCCGGGACAGCTGAACACTGAAGCTTTATTT. It translates to CASSPGQLNTEALF.

This clonotype is medium-sized (0.01 to 0.1%) in the sample. DNA of the CDR3: TGTGCCAGCAGTTTTTATGGGGACACCGAGCAGTACTTC. Its translation is CASSFYGDTEQYF. The chain couples TRBV12-3 or TRBV12-4 to TRBJ2-7; D is perhaps TRBD1 (6 bases). V shed 3 bases and J shed 6 bases, with 12 bases lying between them. There are 13 residues in the CDR3.